The 21 T cell receptor beta chains reported below all come from one sample, sequenced in a study of identical twins. TCRdb recomputed calls from the 5' RACE reads with MiXCR, one row per CDR3 protein. The table includes about 260,000 distinct CDR3 sequences, roughly 7% detected once. These same records also appear under a second study, on yellow fever vaccine responses in identical twins.

Sequencing was carried out using memory (CD45RO+) T cells sorted from blood. Receptors were obtained from a woman aged 18-29 years in good health.

The chain uses TRBV5-1 and TRBJ1-3, with unresolved D. The CDR3 loop spans 13 amino acids. Trimming removed 8 bases at V and 0 bases at J, with 9 bases between. Germline CDR1 reads SGHRS; CDR2 reads YFSETQ. CDR3 residues: CASQLDSGNTIYF. In DNA form, the CDR3 reads TGCGCCAGTCAGCTGGACTCTGGAAACACCATATATTTT.

This clonotype appeared many times. The chain joins TRBV5-1 to TRBJ2-7; D uncertain. The CDR3 is 13 amino acids. In germline, CDR1 is SGHRS, CDR2 YFSETQ. V was shortened by 2 bases and J by 7 bases, with 13 bases between the two germline ends. The CDR3 nucleotides are TGCGCCAGCAGCTTAGAAGGGTTGTCGGAGCAGTACTTC. Encoded protein: CASSLEGLSEQYF.

This chain joins TRBV6-1 and TRBJ2-7; TRBD1 matches 8 bases. The ends lost 5 bases at V and 7 bases at J; junction bases unmatched: 16. The CDR3 extends over 16 amino acids. The germline V gene has CDR1 MNHNS and CDR2 SASEGT. The DNA for the CDR3 is TGTGCCAGCAGTCCCACAGGGGGTAAAGTCTTAGGGGAGCAGTACGTC. It yields the protein CASSPTGGKVLGEQYV.

This clonotype was counted a few times. The chain employs TRBV6-2 or TRBV6-3 and TRBJ2-7; 8 positions match TRBD2. The CDR3 has 16 residues. Trimming at V came to 6 bases and at J to 0 bases, leaving 10 bases not matched to a gene. The germline V gene has CDR1 MNHEY and CDR2 SVGEGT. The chain's CDR3 is CASRPPGTRGSYEQYF. CDR3 DNA sequence: TGTGCCAGCAGGCCCCCCGGGACTAGGGGCTCCTACGAGCAGTACTTC.

J is TRBJ2-1 and V is TRBV5-1; 9 nucleotides line up with TRBD2. CDR1 SGHRS and CDR2 YFSETQ come from the germline V gene. V lost 5 bases and J lost 6; bases outside the gene matches: 12. This CDR3 has 16 amino acids. The CDR3 loop reads CASRSGGGGAINEQFF. CDR3 nucleotides: TGCGCCAGCAGAAGCGGAGGCGGGGGGGCCATCAATGAGCAGTTCTTC. Complete variable domain (other parts from reference TRBV5-1 and TRBJ2-1): KAGVTQTPRYLIKTRGQQVTLSCSPISGHRSVSWYQQTPGQGLQFLFEYFSETQRNKGNFPGRFSGRQFSNSRSEMNVSTLELGDSALYLCASRSGGGGAINEQFFGPGTRLTVL.

The DNA for the CDR3 is TGTGCCAGCAGGGTCAGTCTAGCGGATACGGGTACGCAGTATTTT. Its protein product is CASRVSLADTGTQYF. The rearrangement joins TRBV2 to TRBJ2-3; 7 bases match TRBD2. Germline V gene data show CDR1 as SNHLY and CDR2 as FYNNEI. The CDR3 has 15 residues. V dropped 6 bases and J dropped 8; count of bases not matched to a gene: 14.

The rearrangement uses TRBV5-1 and TRBJ2-3, with a possible D match to TRBD2 (7 bases). Germline CDR1 reads SGHRS; CDR2 reads YFSETQ. Trimming pared 1 base from V and 1 base from J, leaving 13 bases between. The CDR3 consists of 16 residues. CDR3 amino acids: CASSLRGGDRTDTQYF. The DNA for the CDR3 is TGCGCCAGCAGCTTGAGAGGGGGGGATCGCACAGATACGCAGTATTTT.

This clonotype was observed a few times. The chain recombines TRBV20-1 with TRBJ1-1, with 8 bases lining up with TRBD1. Germline loops: CDR1 DFQATT, CDR2 SNEGSKA (reference sequence). V dropped 8 bases and J dropped 0; count of bases not matched to a gene: 5. The CDR3 is made up of 13 amino acids. The CDR3 DNA follows: TGCAGTACATCAGGGGGCATGAACACTGAAGCTTTCTTT. It encodes CSTSGGMNTEAFF.

The chain has TRBV10-1 and TRBJ2-3; 8 nucleotides align to TRBD1. The CDR3 contains 15 residues. Germline assignment: CDR1 WNHNN and CDR2 SYGVQD (reference sequence). The V and J ends lost 6 bases and 3 bases, in that order; junction bases with no gene match: 8. CDR3 in DNA: TGCGCCAGCAGCACCGGACAGGGACGGACAGATACGCAGTATTTT. It translates to CASSTGQGRTDTQYF.

V and J are TRBV14 and TRBJ2-1; D possibly corresponds to TRBD1 (6 bases). Trimming took 0 bases from V and 13 from J, leaving 13 bases between them. The germline V gene encodes CDR1 SGHDN and CDR2 FVKESK. The CDR3 loop spans 13 amino acids. The CDR3 region is CASSQDFGQYQFF. The CDR3 nucleotides read TGTGCCAGCAGCCAAGATTTTGGACAGTATCAGTTCTTC.

This clonotype came up a few times. CDR3 protein: CATSDWARDSSTDTQYF. Here the CDR3 DNA reads TGTGCCACCAGTGATTGGGCCCGGGACAGTAGCACAGATACGCAGTATTTT. The chain has TRBV24-1 and TRBJ2-3, with 7 bases aligning to TRBD1. The CDR3 contains 17 residues. Germline CDR1 and CDR2: KGHDR and SFDVKD. V was pared by 2 bases and J by 0 bases, with 7 bases of the junction left unmatched.

This clonotype was found a few times. V and J are TRBV10-3 and TRBJ1-2; unclear D gene. The CDR3 spans 13 residues. Germline V gene data show CDR1 as ENHRY and CDR2 as SYGVKD. The V gene lost 2 bases and the J gene lost 7 bases, with 11 bases spanning the gap. This chain's CDR3 is CAISELVDVGYTF. The CDR3 region has the DNA TGTGCCATCAGTGAGCTCGTGGATGTTGGCTACACCTTC.

The chain has TRBV4-2 and TRBJ2-3; weak D call: TRBD1 (6 bases). CDR3 length: 15 residues. V was clipped by 2 bases and J by 0 bases, with 9 bases between them. Germline assignment: CDR1 LGHNA and CDR2 YNFKEQ. The CDR3 coding sequence is TGTGCCAGCAGCCAATGGACAGCTAGCACAGATACGCAGTATTTT. Translated: CASSQWTASTDTQYF.

This clonotype was counted at least ten times. This chain connects TRBV6-2 or TRBV6-3 to TRBJ2-2, with D tentatively TRBD1 (5 bases). This CDR3 is built from 12 residues. V was clipped by 5 bases and J by 7 bases, with 8 bases between them. Germline V gene lookup returns CDR1 MNHEY and CDR2 SVGEGT. DNA of the CDR3: TGTGCCAGCAGTAACACAGGCGGGGAGCTGTTTTTT. Encoded protein: CASSNTGGELFF.

This chain joins TRBV6-1 and TRBJ2-2; 7 bases line up with TRBD2. The V segment lost 2 bases and the J segment 6 bases; nucleotides outside the gene matches: 3. This CDR3 contains 14 residues. The V gene's germline CDR1 is MNHNS and CDR2 SASEGT. CDR3 sequence reads: CASSESGAAGELFF. DNA for the CDR3: TGTGCCAGCAGTGAAAGCGGGGCGGCCGGGGAGCTGTTTTTT.

The J gene is TRBJ1-2, the V gene TRBV24-1, with unresolved D. Germline CDR1 is KGHDR and CDR2 is SFDVKD. With 6 bases removed from V and 2 bases from J, the gap between germline ends came to 12 bases. This CDR3 comprises 14 residues. CDR3 amino acids: CATSPSPVNYGYTF. CDR3 DNA: TGTGCCACCAGTCCATCCCCAGTGAACTATGGCTACACCTTC.

This clonotype was recorded a few times. This sequence joins TRBV3-1 and TRBJ1-5; 9 bases are shared with TRBD1. The CDR3 extends over 15 amino acids. The ends lost 1 base at V and 5 bases at J; junction bases unmatched: 3. Germline CDR1 and CDR2: LGHDT and YNNKEL (reference sequence). The DNA for the CDR3 is TGTGCCAGCAGCCAAGGGGGACAGGGCTATCAGCCCCAGCATTTT. It encodes CASSQGGQGYQPQHF.

The chain recombines TRBV5-1 with TRBJ2-3, with a tentative D call TRBD1 (6 bases). Germline lookup yields CDR1 SGHRS and CDR2 YFSETQ. This CDR3 has 13 amino acids. Trimming stripped 5 bases from V and 6 bases from J, with 13 bases between. CDR3 sequence: CASSSQGMDTQYF. CDR3 in DNA: TGCGCCAGCAGTAGTCAGGGGATGGATACGCAGTATTTT.

There are many counts of this clonotype. V and J are TRBV7-2 and TRBJ2-1; 10 bases map to TRBD2. J gave up 10 bases and V 5 bases, and 17 bases lay outside the gene matches. CDR1 and CDR2 (germline): SGHTA, FQGNSA. There are 17 residues in the CDR3. The CDR3 protein is CASSPRGIAGGLPEQFF. Written as DNA, the CDR3 is TGTGCCAGCAGCCCACGTGGAATAGCGGGAGGTCTACCCGAGCAGTTCTTC.

The chain is built from TRBV18 and TRBJ2-7; 7 bases are shared with TRBD2. CDR3 size: 15 residues. The germline gives CDR1 KGHSH, CDR2 LQKENI. With 0 bases clipped from V and 3 bases from J, the junction kept 5 bases outside the gene matches. In DNA, the CDR3 is TGTGCCAGCTCACCACCGGCGGGAGTGGGCTACGAGCAGTACTTC. Residues: CASSPPAGVGYEQYF.

This clonotype was counted only a few times. V usage is TRBV4-1 and J usage is TRBJ1-1; TRBD1 matches 11 bases. The CDR3 loop spans 16 amino acids. Losses at the gene ends were 4 bases for V and 5 bases for J; bases not matched to a gene: 9. Germline V gives CDR1 MGHRA, CDR2 YSYEKL. Here the CDR3 reads CASSPGQGASGTEAFF. CDR3 sequence (DNA): TGCGCCAGCAGCCCCGGACAGGGGGCGAGTGGGACTGAAGCTTTCTTT.